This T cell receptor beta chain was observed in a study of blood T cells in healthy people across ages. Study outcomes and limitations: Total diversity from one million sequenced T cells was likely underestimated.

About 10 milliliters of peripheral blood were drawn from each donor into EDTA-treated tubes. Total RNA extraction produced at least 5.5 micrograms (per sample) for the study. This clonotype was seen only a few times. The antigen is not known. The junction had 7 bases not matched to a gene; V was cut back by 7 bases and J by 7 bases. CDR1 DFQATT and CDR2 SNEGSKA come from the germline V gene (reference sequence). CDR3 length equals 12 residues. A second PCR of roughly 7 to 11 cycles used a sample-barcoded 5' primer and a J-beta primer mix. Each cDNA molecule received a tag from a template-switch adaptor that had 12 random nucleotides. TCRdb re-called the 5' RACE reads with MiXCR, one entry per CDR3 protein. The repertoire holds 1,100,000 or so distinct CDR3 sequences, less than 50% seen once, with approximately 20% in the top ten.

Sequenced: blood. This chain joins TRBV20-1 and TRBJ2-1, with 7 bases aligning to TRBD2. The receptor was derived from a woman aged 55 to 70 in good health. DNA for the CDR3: TGCAGTGTTCAGCGGGACGGTAATGAGCAGTTCTTC. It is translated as CSVQRDGNEQFF.